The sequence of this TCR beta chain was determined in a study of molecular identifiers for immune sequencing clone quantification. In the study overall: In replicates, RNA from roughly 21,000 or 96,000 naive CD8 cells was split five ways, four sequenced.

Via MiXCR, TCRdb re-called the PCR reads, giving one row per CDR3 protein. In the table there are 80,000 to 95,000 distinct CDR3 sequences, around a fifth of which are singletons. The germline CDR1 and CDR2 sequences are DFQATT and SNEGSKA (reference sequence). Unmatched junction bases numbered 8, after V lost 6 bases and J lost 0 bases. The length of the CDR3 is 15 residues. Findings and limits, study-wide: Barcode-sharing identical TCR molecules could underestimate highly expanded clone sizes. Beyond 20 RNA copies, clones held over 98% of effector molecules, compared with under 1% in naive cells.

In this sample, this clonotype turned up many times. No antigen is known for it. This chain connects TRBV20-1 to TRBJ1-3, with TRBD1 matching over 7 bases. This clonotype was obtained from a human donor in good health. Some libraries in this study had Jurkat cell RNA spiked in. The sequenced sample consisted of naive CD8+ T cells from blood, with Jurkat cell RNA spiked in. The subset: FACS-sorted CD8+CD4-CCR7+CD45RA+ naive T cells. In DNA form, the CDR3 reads TGCAGTGCAAACGACAGGGTAGGCTCTGGAAACACCATATATTTT. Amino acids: CSANDRVGSGNTIYF.